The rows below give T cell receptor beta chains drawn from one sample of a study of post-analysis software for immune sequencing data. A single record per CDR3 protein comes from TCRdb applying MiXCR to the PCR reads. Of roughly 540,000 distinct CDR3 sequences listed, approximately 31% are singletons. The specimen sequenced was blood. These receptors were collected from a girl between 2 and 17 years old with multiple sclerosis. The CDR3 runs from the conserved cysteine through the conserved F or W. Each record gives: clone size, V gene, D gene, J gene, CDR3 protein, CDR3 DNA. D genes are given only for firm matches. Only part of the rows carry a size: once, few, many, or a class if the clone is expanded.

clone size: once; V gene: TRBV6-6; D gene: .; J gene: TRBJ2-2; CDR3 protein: CASSYPKPTLSGELFF; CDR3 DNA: TGTGCCAGCAGTTACCCTAAACCTACACTGTCCGGGGAGCTGTTTTTT
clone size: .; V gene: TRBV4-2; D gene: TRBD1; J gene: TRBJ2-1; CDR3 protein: CASSHRTGPPNEQFF; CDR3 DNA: TGTGCCAGCAGCCACCGGACAGGGCCGCCTAATGAGCAGTTCTTC
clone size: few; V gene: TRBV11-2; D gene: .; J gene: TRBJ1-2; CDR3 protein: CASSLGVTCGYTF; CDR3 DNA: TGTGCCAGCAGCTTAGGGGTTACCTGTGGCTACACCTTC
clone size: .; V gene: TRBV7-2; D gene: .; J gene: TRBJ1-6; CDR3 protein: CTSSLMVRLTPLHF; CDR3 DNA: TGTACCAGCAGCTTAATGGTTCGGCTTACACCCCTCCACTTT
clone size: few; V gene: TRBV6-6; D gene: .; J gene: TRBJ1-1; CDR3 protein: CASSPEGPEAFF; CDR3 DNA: TGTGCCAGCAGCCCGGAGGGTCCTGAAGCTTTCTTT
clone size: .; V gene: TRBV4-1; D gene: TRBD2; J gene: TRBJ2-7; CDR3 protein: CASSQTGTSGTYEQYF; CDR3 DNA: TGCGCCAGCAGCCAAACCGGGACTAGCGGAACCTACGAGCAGTACTTC
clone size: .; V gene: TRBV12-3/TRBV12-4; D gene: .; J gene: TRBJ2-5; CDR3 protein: CASSLQFHKQYF; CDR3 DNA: TGTGCCAGCAGTTTGCAGTTCCACAAGCAGTACTTC
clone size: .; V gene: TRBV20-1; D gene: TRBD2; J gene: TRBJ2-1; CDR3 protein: CSAIETSGGSYNEQFF; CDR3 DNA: TGCAGTGCTATTGAGACTAGCGGGGGTTCCTACAATGAGCAGTTCTTC
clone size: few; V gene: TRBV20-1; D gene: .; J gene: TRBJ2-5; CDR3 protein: CSARPTGQETQYF; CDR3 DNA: TGCAGTGCTCGCCCTACGGGGCAAGAGACCCAGTACTTC
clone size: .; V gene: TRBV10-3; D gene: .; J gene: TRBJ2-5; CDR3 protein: CAISEAGEETQYF; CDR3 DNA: TGTGCCATCAGTGAGGCAGGAGAAGAGACCCAGTACTTC
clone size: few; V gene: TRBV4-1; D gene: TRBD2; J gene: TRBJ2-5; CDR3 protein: CASSQTGTSGGLQETQYF; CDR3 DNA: TGCGCCAGCAGCCAGACCGGGACTAGCGGGGGACTCCAAGAGACCCAGTACTTC
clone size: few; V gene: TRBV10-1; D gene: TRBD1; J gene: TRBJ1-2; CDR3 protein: CASSVGQGKGYGYTF; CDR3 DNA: TGCGCCAGCAGCGTCGGACAGGGAAAGGGCTATGGCTACACCTTC
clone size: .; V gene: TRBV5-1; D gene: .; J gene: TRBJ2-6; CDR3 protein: CASSLSQDNSGANVLTF; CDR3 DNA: TGCGCCAGCAGCTTGAGTCAGGATAACTCTGGGGCCAACGTCCTGACTTTC
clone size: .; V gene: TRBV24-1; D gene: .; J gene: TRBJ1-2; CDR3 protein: CATSDLRAGYTF; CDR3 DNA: TGTGCCACCAGTGATTTGCGGGCGGGCTACACCTTC
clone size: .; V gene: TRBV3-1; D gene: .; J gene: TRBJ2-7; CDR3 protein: CASSQVPGAEQYF; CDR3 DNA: TGTGCCAGCAGCCAAGTCCCGGGGGCCGAGCAGTACTTC
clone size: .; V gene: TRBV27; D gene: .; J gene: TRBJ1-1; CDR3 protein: CASSLSGVNTEAFF; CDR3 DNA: TGTGCCAGCAGTTTATCGGGGGTGAACACTGAAGCTTTCTTT
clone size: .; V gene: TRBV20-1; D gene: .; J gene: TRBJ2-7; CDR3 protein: CSASPGLGYEQYF; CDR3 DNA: TGCAGTGCTAGCCCTGGACTGGGCTACGAGCAGTACTTC
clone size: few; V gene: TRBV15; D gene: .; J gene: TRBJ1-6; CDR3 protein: CATSPGLDSPLHF; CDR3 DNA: TGTGCCACCAGCCCAGGACTGGATTCACCCCTCCACTTT
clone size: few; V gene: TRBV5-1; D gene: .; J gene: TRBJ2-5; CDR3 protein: CASSRRQEETQYF; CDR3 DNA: TGCGCCAGCAGCCGAAGACAGGAAGAGACCCAGTACTTC
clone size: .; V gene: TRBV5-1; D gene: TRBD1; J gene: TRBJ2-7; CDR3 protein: CAGSPGTGPYEQYF; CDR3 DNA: TGCGCCGGCAGCCCTGGGACAGGGCCCTACGAGCAGTACTTC
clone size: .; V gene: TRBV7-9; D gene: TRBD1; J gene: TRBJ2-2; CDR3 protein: CASSLAPGQGNTGELFF; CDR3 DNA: TGTGCCAGCAGCTTAGCGCCGGGACAGGGGAACACCGGGGAGCTGTTTTTT
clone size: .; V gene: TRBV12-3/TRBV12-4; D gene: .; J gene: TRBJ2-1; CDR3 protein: CASLRQGVRNEQFF; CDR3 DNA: TGTGCCAGCCTGAGGCAGGGTGTTAGGAATGAGCAGTTCTTC
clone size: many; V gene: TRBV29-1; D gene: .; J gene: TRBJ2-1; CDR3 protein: CSVEGVFEQFF; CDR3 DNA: TGCAGCGTCGAAGGGGTATTTGAGCAGTTCTTC
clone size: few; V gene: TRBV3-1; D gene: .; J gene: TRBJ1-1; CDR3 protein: CASSQGQMNTEAFF; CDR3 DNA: TGTGCCAGCAGCCAAGGTCAGATGAACACTGAAGCTTTCTTT
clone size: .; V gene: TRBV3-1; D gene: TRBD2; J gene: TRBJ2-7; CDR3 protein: CASSLGTSGDQLYNEQYF; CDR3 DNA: TGTGCCAGCAGCCTCGGGACTAGCGGGGATCAATTATACAATGAGCAGTACTTC
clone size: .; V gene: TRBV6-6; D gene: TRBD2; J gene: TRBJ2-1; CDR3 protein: CASSNGGGSWSHEQFF; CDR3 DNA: TGTGCCAGCAGTAACGGTGGCGGGAGTTGGTCGCATGAGCAGTTCTTC
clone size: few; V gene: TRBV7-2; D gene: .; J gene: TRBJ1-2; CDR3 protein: CTSSSGGGRNYGYTF; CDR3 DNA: TGTACCAGCAGCTCAGGAGGAGGGCGTAACTATGGCTACACCTTC
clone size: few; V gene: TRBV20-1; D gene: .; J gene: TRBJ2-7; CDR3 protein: CSAYRESYEQYF; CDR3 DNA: TGCAGTGCGTACAGGGAGAGCTACGAGCAGTACTTC
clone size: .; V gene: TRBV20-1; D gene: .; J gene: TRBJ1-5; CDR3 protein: CSAKRTEYQPQHF; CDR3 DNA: TGCAGTGCTAAGCGAACAGAATATCAGCCCCAGCATTTT
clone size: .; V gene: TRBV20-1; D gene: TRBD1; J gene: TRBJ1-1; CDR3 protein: CSAKNPGQGLNTEAFF; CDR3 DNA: TGCAGTGCAAAAAATCCGGGACAGGGATTGAACACTGAAGCTTTCTTT
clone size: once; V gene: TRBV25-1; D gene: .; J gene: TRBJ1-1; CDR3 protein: CASSEATGNTEAFF; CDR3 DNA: TGTGCCAGCAGTGAAGCAACGGGGAACACTGAAGCTTTCTTT
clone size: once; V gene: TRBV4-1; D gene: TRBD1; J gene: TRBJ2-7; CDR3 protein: CASSEVTGADEQYF; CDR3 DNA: TGCGCCAGCAGCGAAGTGACAGGGGCTGACGAGCAGTACTTC
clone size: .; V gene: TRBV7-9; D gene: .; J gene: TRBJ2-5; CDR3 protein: CASSPTWAGGRETQYF; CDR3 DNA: TGTGCCAGCAGCCCAACATGGGCCGGGGGAAGGGAGACCCAGTACTTC
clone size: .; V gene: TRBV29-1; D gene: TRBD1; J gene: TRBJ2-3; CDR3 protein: CSAEGGFTDTQYF; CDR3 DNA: TGCAGCGCCGAAGGGGGCTTCACAGATACGCAGTATTTT
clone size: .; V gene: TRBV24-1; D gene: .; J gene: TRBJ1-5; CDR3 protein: CATSDLGTDQPQHF; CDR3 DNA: TGTGCCACCAGTGATTTGGGGACGGATCAGCCCCAGCATTTT
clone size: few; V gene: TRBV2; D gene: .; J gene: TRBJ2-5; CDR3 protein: CASKHRDLETQYF; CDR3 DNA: TGTGCCAGCAAGCACAGGGACTTGGAGACCCAGTACTTC